This TCR beta chain was sequenced in a study of blood T cell dynamics during melanoma immunotherapy. Time point: week 3, after first cycle of checkpoint inhibitor. Disease control meant complete response, partial response or stable disease at 12 weeks. A fixed DNA input of around 0.35 ug was used per bulk PBMC sample. Repertoires were generated with immunoSEQ multiplex PCR, while TCRdb's copy carries only in-frame clones and drops some. The sample consists of about 15,000 clones, approximately 90% of them appearing once. The sample holds a few counts of this clone. The CDR3 sequence is 13 residues long. Trimming took off 3 bases at V and 2 bases at J, with 8 bases between the two ends. The germline V gene encodes CDR1 MGHRA and CDR2 YSYEKL.

V gene TRBV4-1 combines with J gene TRBJ2-7, with D unclear. The TCR comes from a human donor with melanoma. Sequences were derived from blood, sampled from a patient treated with checkpoint blockade. CDR3 loop: CASSHSLTYEQYF. The DNA of the CDR3 is TGCGCCAGCAGCCACAGCTTAACCTACGAGCAGTACTTC.